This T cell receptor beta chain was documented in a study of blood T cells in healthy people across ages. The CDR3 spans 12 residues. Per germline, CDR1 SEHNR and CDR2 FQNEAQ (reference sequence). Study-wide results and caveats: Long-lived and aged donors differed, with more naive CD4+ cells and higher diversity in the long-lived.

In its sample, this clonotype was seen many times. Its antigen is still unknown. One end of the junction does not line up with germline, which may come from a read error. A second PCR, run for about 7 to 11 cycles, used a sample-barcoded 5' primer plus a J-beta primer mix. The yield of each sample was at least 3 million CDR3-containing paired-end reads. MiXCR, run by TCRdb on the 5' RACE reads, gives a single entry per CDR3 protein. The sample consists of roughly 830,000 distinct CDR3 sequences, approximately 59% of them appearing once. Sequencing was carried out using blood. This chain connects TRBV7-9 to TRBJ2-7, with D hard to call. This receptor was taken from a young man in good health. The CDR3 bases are TGTGCCAGCAGTTTAGACCCCTACGAGCAGTACTTC. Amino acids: CASSLDPYEQYF.